This T cell receptor (beta chain) was found in a study of OX40 agonist ivuxolimab in advanced cancers. Background on the study: The mean age was approximately 60 years, ranging from 23 to 79, with approximately 83% of participants male. The eligibility criteria allowed prior anti-PD-1, anti-PD-L1 or anti-CTLA-4 therapy, and 30% to 45% had some.

Trimming took 0 bases from V and 1 from J, leaving 7 bases between them. CDR3 length equals 16 residues. Germline CDR1 reads MNHNS; CDR2 reads SASEGT. The data were produced by immunoSEQ multiplex PCR, yet TCRdb's version contains in-frame clones alone and is incomplete. This sample has 58,000 or so clones, with 75% to 90% found just once. About this clone itself: Its cognate antigen is unknown.

The study's findings and limits: The antigen specificity of the peripheral T cells (those that were expanded) was not determined.

The gene calls are TRBV6-1 and TRBJ2-6; D remains ambiguous. This sample comprised CD4+ or CD8+ T cells sorted from blood, obtained in a trial of the OX40 agonist ivuxolimab. The sequence came from an adult with an advanced solid tumor such as melanoma, head and neck, liver or kidney cancer. The DNA of the CDR3 is TGTGCCAGCAGTGAAGCGTTAGGATCTGGGGCCAACGTCCTGACTTTC. This translates into CASSEALGSGANVLTF.